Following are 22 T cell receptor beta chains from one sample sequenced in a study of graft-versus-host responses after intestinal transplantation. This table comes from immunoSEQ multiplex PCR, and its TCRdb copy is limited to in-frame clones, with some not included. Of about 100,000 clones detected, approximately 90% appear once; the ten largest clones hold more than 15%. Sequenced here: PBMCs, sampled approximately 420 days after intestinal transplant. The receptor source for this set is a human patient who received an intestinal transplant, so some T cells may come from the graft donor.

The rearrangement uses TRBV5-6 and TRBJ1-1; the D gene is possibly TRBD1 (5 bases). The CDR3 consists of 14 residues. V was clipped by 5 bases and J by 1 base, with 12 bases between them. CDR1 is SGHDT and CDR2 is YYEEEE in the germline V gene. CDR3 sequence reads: CASSSIGGNTEAFF. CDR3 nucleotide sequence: TGTGCCAGCAGTTCGATTGGGGGGAACACTGAAGCTTTCTTT.

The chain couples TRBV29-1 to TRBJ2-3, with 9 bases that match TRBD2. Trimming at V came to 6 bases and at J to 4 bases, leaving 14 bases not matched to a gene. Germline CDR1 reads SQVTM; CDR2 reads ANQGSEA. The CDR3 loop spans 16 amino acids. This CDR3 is CSVPLSGGSVADTQYF. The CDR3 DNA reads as TGCAGCGTCCCGCTTAGCGGGGGTAGTGTGGCAGATACGCAGTATTTT.

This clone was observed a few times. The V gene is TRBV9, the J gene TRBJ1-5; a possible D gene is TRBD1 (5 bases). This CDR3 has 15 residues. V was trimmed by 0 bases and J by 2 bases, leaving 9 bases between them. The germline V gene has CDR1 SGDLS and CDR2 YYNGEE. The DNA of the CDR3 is TGTGCCAGCAGCGTAGGGGGAGGGGGCAATCAGCCCCAGCATTTT. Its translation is CASSVGGGGNQPQHF.

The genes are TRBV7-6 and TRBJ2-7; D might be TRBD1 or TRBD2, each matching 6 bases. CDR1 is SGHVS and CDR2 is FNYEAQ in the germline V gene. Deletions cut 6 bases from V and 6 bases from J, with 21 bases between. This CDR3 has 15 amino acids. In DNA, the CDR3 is TGTGCCAGCAGTTGGGGGGCGGCCCCTAACTCCGAGCAGTACTTC. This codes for CASSWGAAPNSEQYF.

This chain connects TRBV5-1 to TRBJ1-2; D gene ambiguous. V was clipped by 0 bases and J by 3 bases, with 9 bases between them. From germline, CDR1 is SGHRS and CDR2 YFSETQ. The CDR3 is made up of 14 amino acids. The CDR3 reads CASSLVGQYYGYTF. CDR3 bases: TGCGCCAGCAGCTTGGTTGGGCAGTACTATGGCTACACCTTC.

CDR3: CASTWGPDYGYTF. CDR3 in DNA: TGTGCCAGCACTTGGGGACCTGACTATGGCTACACCTTC. This rearrangement joins TRBV6-5 to TRBJ1-2, with TRBD1 as a possible D gene (5 bases). The CDR3 runs to 13 residues. Germline V CDR1 and CDR2: MNHEY, SVGAGI. V was shortened by 7 bases and J by 3 bases, with 12 bases between the two germline ends.

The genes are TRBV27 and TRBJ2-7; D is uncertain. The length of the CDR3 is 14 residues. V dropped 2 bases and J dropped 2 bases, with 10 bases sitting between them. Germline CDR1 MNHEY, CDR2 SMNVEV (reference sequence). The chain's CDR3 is CASSLDPTAYEQYF. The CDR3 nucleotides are TGTGCCAGCAGTTTAGACCCCACCGCCTACGAGCAGTACTTC.

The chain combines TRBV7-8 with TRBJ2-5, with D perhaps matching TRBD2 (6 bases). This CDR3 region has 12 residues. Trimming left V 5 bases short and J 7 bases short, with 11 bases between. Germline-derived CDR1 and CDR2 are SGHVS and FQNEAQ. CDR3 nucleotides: TGTGCCAGCAGCCAAGCGGGTGGGACCCAGTACTTC. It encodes CASSQAGGTQYF.

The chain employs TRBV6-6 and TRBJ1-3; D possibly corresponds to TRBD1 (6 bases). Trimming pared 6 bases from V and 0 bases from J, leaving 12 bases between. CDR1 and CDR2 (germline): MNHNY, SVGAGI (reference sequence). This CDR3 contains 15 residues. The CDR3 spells CASSRDINSGNTIYF. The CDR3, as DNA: TGTGCCAGCAGCCGGGACATCAACTCTGGAAACACCATATATTTT.

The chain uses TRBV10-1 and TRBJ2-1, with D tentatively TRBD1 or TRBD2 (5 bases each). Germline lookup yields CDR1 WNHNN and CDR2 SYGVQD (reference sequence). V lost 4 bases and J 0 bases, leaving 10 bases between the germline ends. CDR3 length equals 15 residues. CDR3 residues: CASSAGGSSYNEQFF. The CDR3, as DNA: TGCGCCAGCAGTGCTGGGGGAAGCTCCTACAATGAGCAGTTCTTC.

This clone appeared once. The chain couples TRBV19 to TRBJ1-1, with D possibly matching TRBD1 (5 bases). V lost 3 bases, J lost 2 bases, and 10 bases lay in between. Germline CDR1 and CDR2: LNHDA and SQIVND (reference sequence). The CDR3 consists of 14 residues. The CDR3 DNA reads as TGTGCCAGTAGTATGGGGACCCTCAACACTGAAGCTTTCTTT. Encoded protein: CASSMGTLNTEAFF.

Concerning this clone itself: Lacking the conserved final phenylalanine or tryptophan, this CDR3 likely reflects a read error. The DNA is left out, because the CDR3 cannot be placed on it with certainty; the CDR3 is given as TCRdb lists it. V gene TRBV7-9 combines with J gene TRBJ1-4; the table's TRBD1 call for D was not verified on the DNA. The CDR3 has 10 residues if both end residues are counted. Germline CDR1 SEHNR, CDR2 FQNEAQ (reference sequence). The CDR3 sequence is CASSLAGTGD.

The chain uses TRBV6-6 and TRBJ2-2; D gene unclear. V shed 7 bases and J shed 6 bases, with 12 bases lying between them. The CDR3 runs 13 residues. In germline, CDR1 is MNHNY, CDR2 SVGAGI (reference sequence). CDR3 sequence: CASKRTSAGELFF. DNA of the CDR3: TGTGCCAGCAAAAGAACAAGCGCCGGGGAGCTGTTTTTT.

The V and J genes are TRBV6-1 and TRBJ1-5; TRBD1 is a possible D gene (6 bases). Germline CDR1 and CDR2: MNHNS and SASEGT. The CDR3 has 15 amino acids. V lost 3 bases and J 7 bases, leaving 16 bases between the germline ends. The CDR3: CASSDGVGGGQPQHF. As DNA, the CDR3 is TGTGCCAGCAGTGACGGGGTAGGGGGAGGACAGCCCCAGCATTTT.

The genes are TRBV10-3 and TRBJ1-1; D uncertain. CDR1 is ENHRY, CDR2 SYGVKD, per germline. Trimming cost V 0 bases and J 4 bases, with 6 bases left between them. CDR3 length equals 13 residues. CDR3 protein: CAISESGVTEAFF. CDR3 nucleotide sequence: TGTGCCATCAGTGAGTCTGGGGTCACTGAAGCTTTCTTT.

The CDR3 here is CASSELGGQYNSPLHF. The CDR3 nucleotides read TGTGCCAGCAGTGAGCTCGGGGGGCAATATAATTCACCCCTCCACTTT. The chain combines TRBV6-1 with TRBJ1-6, with D possibly matching TRBD1 (6 bases). The CDR3 contains 16 residues. CDR1 and CDR2 (germline): MNHNS, SASEGT. V was trimmed by 3 bases and J by 4 bases, leaving 13 bases between them.

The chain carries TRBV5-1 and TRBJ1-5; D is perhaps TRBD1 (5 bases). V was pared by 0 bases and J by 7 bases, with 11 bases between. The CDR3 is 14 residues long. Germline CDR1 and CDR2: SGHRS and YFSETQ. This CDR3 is CASSLGGSGQPQHF. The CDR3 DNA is TGCGCCAGCAGCTTGGGGGGGAGCGGGCAGCCCCAGCATTTT.

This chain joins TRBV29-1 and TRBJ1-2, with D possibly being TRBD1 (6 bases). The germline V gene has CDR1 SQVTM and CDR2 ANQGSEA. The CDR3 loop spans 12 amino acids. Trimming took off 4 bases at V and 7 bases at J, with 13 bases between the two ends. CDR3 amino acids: CSVVMGAGGYTF. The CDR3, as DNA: TGCAGCGTTGTAATGGGGGCTGGTGGCTACACCTTC.

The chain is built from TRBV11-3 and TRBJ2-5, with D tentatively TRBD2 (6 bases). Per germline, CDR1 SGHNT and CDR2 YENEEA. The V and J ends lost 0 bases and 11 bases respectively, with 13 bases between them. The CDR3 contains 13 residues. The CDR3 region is CASSLDEEGRQYF. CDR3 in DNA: TGTGCCAGCAGCTTAGATGAGGAGGGGAGGCAGTACTTC.

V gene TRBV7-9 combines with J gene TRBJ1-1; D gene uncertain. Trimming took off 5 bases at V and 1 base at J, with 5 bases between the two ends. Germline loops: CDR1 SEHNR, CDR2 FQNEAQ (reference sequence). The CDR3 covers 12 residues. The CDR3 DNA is TGTGCCAGCAGCGTACAGAACACTGAAGCTTTCTTT. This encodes CASSVQNTEAFF.

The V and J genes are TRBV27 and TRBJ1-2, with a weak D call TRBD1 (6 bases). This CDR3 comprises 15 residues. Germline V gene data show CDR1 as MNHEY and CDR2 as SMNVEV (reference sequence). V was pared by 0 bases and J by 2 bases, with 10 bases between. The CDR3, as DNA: TGTGCCAGCAGTTTATCCCGGGACACCAACTATGGCTACACCTTC. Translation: CASSLSRDTNYGYTF.

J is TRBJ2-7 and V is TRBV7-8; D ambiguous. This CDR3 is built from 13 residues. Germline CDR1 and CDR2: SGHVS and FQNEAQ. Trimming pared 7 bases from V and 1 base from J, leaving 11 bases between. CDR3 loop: CASNPGHSYEQYF. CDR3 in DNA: TGTGCCAGCAACCCGGGTCATTCCTACGAGCAGTACTTC.